This entry features one T cell receptor (beta chain) sequence. The same CDR3 arises from other DNA sequences in this sample as well. This CDR3 spans 15 amino acids. Germline CDR1 is MNHEY and CDR2 is SVGAGI. Losses at the gene ends were 0 bases for V and 4 bases for J; bases not matched to a gene: 4. This entry comes from a study of control samples from healthy donors and cancer patients. The method was immunoSEQ multiplex PCR; TCRdb's version includes in-frame clones alone and lacks a portion of them. The sample carries around 90,000 clones, 86% recorded once. The rearrangement joins TRBV6-5 to TRBJ2-3, with TRBD1 matching 7 bases. This receptor was obtained from a man aged 25-45 years in good health. Material for sequencing was blood. The CDR3 DNA reads TGTGCCAGCAGTTACTCAGGGGGCCGGGCAGATACGCAGTATTTT. This encodes CASSYSGGRADTQYF.